The source of this TCR beta chain is a study of cytomegalovirus exposure and HLA in healthy donors. About the study: In an early release, HLA-typed donors contributed 77 million or so unique TCR sequences.

V shed 2 bases and J 4 bases; nucleotides not matched to a gene: 1. The CDR3 totals 13 residues. The V gene's germline CDR1 is SGHRS and CDR2 YFSETQ. General study findings and limits: Associated with cytomegalovirus, according to the listing, were 150 to 200 TCR beta chains. Earlier results showed most TCR beta V segments being productive about 87% or about 30% of the time.

Both 60 Vbeta primers and 13 Jbeta primers went into the PCR. Data came from immunoSEQ multiplex PCR; TCRdb stores just in-frame clones and leaves some out. The top ten hold about 1.6% of the sample, which has about 180,000 clones, over 65% seen once. Details on this clone: Its antigen is still unknown.

The sequence was obtained from a young man in good health and CMV-seronegative. The sample comprised PBMCs. This rearrangement joins TRBV5-1 to TRBJ2-5, with 8 positions matching TRBD1. The CDR3 bases are TGCGCCAGCAGCTTAACAGGGGGAGAGACCCAGTACTTC. Translated: CASSLTGGETQYF.